The 15 T cell receptor beta chains listed next were all sequenced from one sample in a study of CD8+ T cells in alopecia areata. The authors extracted RNA and reverse transcribed it into cDNA as the sequencing template. Assay used: immunoSEQ multiplex PCR; TCRdb lists only in-frame clones, some missing. The sample carries 9,500 to 15,000 clones, 56% recorded once. Sampling of alopecia areata patients yielded lesional scalp punch biopsies as well as peripheral blood. Input material: skin. These receptors were obtained from a human donor with alopecia areata.

CDR3 coding DNA: TGTGCCAGCAGTTTTTGGGGGAGCACAGATACGCAGTATTTT. Translating gives CASSFWGSTDTQYF. The V gene is TRBV28, the J gene TRBJ2-3; D is perhaps TRBD1 or TRBD2 (5 bases each). There are 14 residues in the CDR3. Germline V lookup: CDR1 MDHEN, CDR2 SYDVKM. V was trimmed by 3 bases and J by 0 bases, leaving 7 bases between them.

This chain joins TRBV11-3 and TRBJ2-7; 8 bases line up with TRBD1. This CDR3 has 16 residues. Trimming took 0 bases from V and 3 from J; bases not matched to a gene: 7. The germline V gene has CDR1 SGHNT and CDR2 YENEEA. The CDR3 sequence: CASSLDRTGGDYEQYF. The CDR3 DNA is TGTGCCAGCAGCTTAGATAGAACAGGGGGAGACTACGAGCAGTACTTC.

This clone is medium-sized within its sample. The chain has TRBV18 and TRBJ2-3; D assignment may be TRBD1 or TRBD2 (5 bases each). The germline gives CDR1 KGHSH, CDR2 LQKENI. This CDR3 spans 16 amino acids. The ends were cut back, 0 bases at V and 5 bases at J, with 15 bases in the middle. The CDR3 DNA sequence: TGTGCCAGCTCACCACCGTGGGGGAAGCTAGAAGATACGCAGTATTTT. Protein product: CASSPPWGKLEDTQYF. Together with reference TRBV18 and TRBJ2-3, the CDR3 gives the full variable domain: NAGVMQNPRHLVRRRGQEARLRCSPMKGHSHVYWYRQLPEEGLKFMVYLQKENIIDESGMPKERFSAEFPKEGPSILRIQQVVRGDSAAYFCASSPPWGKLEDTQYFGPGTRLTVL.

The gene calls are TRBV28 and TRBJ2-3, with D possibly matching TRBD1 (8 bases). Per germline, CDR1 MDHEN and CDR2 SYDVKM. This CDR3 region has 16 residues. Trimming left V 7 bases short and J 5 bases short, with 22 bases between. CDR3 in amino acids: CASKLQGASSGDTQYF. The CDR3 coding sequence is TGTGCCAGCAAACTCCAGGGGGCATCTAGCGGAGATACGCAGTATTTT.

In this sample, this clone turned up a few times. This chain joins TRBV7-9 and TRBJ2-7, with 8 bases aligning to TRBD1. Germline V gene data show CDR1 as SEHNR and CDR2 as FQNEAQ (reference sequence). The length of the CDR3 is 12 residues. Unmatched junction bases numbered 2, after V lost 5 bases and J lost 5 bases. DNA of the CDR3: TGTGCCAGCAGCATGACAGGGGACGAGCAGTACTTC. Protein: CASSMTGDEQYF.

This clone was recorded a few times. This rearrangement joins TRBV2 to TRBJ2-1; 8 bases line up with TRBD2. The CDR3 has 15 amino acids. Germline V gene lookup returns CDR1 SNHLY and CDR2 FYNNEI. With V trimmed by 6 bases and J by 7 bases, 11 bases remained unmatched. This CDR3 reads CASSGSGTRENEQFF. CDR3 DNA: TGTGCCAGCAGCGGATCCGGGACTAGGGAGAATGAGCAGTTCTTC.

The V gene is TRBV6-5, the J gene TRBJ2-4, with D perhaps matching TRBD2 (6 bases). Germline CDR1 and CDR2: MNHEY and SVGAGI. The CDR3 is made up of 12 amino acids. Deletions cut 10 bases from V and 7 bases from J, with 14 bases between. In nucleotides, the CDR3 is TGTGCCACCCTAGGTCGGGGGAACATTCAGTACTTC. This codes for CATLGRGNIQYF.

The chain uses TRBV20-1 and TRBJ2-1; no reliable D call. Trimming cost V 6 bases and J 9 bases, with 12 bases left between them. Per germline, CDR1 DFQATT and CDR2 SNEGSKA (reference sequence). CDR3 size: 11 residues. The CDR3 is CSAAAAREQFF. In nucleotides, the CDR3 is TGCAGTGCCGCCGCGGCCCGTGAGCAGTTCTTC.

The chain joins TRBV6-5 to TRBJ2-2; TRBD1 agrees at 8 bases. The CDR3 is 15 residues long. Germline CDR1 reads MNHEY; CDR2 reads SVGAGI. Germline trimming cut 6 bases from V and 0 bases from J; bases unmatched to any gene: 3. The CDR3, as DNA: TGTGCCAGCAGCCGCAGGGGGCCGAACACCGGGGAGCTGTTTTTT. This codes for CASSRRGPNTGELFF.

The rearrangement links TRBV5-8 to TRBJ2-1, with TRBD2 matching over 10 bases. Germline V gene data show CDR1 as SGHTS and CDR2 as YDEGEE. CDR3 size: 16 residues. The junction had 11 bases not matched to a gene; V was cut back by 4 bases and J by 7 bases. This CDR3 is CASSPRSGRGNNEQFF. The CDR3 DNA reads as TGTGCCAGCAGCCCCCGGAGCGGGAGGGGCAATAATGAGCAGTTCTTC. Supplemented by reference TRBV5-8 and TRBJ2-1, the full variable domain reads EAGVTQSPTHLIKTRGQQATLRCSPISGHTSVYWYQQALGLGLQFLLWYDEGEERNRGNFPPRFSGRQFPNYSSELNVNALELEDSALYLCASSPRSGRGNNEQFFGPGTRLTVL.

CDR3 coding DNA: TGCGCCAGCAGTCAAAGATCGTCGCGGGAGACCCCAGAGACCCAGTACTTC. Translation: CASSQRSSRETPETQYF. This rearrangement joins TRBV23-1 to TRBJ2-5; 7 bases align to TRBD2. TRBV23-1 is flagged as an ORF with uncertain function. The V and J ends lost 2 bases and 4 bases, in that order; junction bases with no gene match: 13. The CDR3 spans 17 residues.

The chain has TRBV5-1 and TRBJ1-1; TRBD1 aligns across 8 bases. Germline lookup yields CDR1 SGHRS and CDR2 YFSETQ. The CDR3 consists of 15 residues. J gave up 2 bases and V 4 bases, and 7 bases lay outside the gene matches. The CDR3 protein is CASSPLQGGNTEAFF. The CDR3 DNA follows: TGCGCCAGCAGCCCCCTACAGGGGGGTAACACTGAAGCTTTCTTT.

This clone was observed a handful of times. The V and J genes are TRBV7-2 and TRBJ2-5; D remains ambiguous. From germline, CDR1 is SGHTA and CDR2 FQGNSA. The CDR3 extends over 14 amino acids. V shed 3 bases and J shed 2 bases, with 10 bases lying between them. CDR3 amino acids: CASSLARQQETQYF. In DNA form, the CDR3 reads TGTGCCAGCAGCTTGGCTCGGCAGCAAGAGACCCAGTACTTC.

This clone has only a few counts. This specimen includes other DNA sequences encoding the same CDR3. This chain joins TRBV7-2 and TRBJ2-5; tentatively, D is TRBD2 (5 bases). From germline, CDR1 is SGHTA and CDR2 FQGNSA. The CDR3 sequence is 14 residues long. V was pared by 1 base and J by 4 bases, with 10 bases between. The CDR3 reads CASSLGSAGETQYF. The CDR3, as DNA: TGTGCCAGCAGCTTAGGCTCGGCGGGAGAGACCCAGTACTTC.

V gene TRBV19 combines with J gene TRBJ2-5; TRBD1 matches at 9 bases. Germline CDR1 and CDR2: LNHDA and SQIVND (reference sequence). The trim removed 3 bases at V and 5 bases at J, leaving 7 bases unmatched. This CDR3 contains 15 residues. CDR3: CASSIGLGQGETQYF. DNA for the CDR3: TGTGCCAGTAGTATCGGACTTGGACAGGGGGAGACCCAGTACTTC.